What follows are 9 T cell receptor beta chains derived from one specimen sequenced in a study of T cell responses to AZD1222 COVID-19 vaccine. TCRdb keeps only in-frame clones here, not all; method: immunoSEQ multiplex PCR. The repertoire has more than 85,000 clones, roughly nine tenths of them found once; the top ten carry around 7%. The sequenced sample was peripheral blood, obtained on day 0 of AZD1222 vaccination. The receptors were sampled from an adult in good health.

J is TRBJ2-2 and V is TRBV5-1, with D possibly TRBD1 on 6 matching bases. This CDR3 is built from 15 residues. V shed 0 bases and J shed 5 bases, with 11 bases lying between them. Germline-derived CDR1 and CDR2 are SGHRS and YFSETQ. The CDR3 loop reads CASSLEQGKTGELFF. The CDR3 coding sequence is TGCGCCAGCAGCTTGGAACAGGGAAAAACCGGGGAGCTGTTTTTT.

The genes are TRBV4-1 and TRBJ1-3; D is unresolved. V was trimmed by 1 base and J by 2 bases, leaving 15 bases between them. From germline, CDR1 is MGHRA and CDR2 YSYEKL. The CDR3 sequence is 17 residues long. CDR3 DNA sequence: TGCGCCAGCAGCCAAGGGCCCATCCCAGTCCCTGGAAACACCATATATTTT. This gives the protein CASSQGPIPVPGNTIYF.

V is TRBV30 and J is TRBJ1-4; D is unclear. Trimming removed 3 bases from V and 0 bases from J, with 8 bases in between. The CDR3 contains 14 residues. The V gene's germline CDR1 is GTSNPN and CDR2 SVGIG (reference sequence). CDR3 residues: CAWSFGPTNEKLFF. The CDR3 nucleotides are TGTGCCTGGAGCTTCGGCCCAACTAATGAAAAACTGTTTTTT.

The genes are TRBV19 and TRBJ1-3; D is uncertain. The germline V and J ends were trimmed by 7 bases and 1 base, with 17 bases remaining between them. The germline V gene encodes CDR1 LNHDA and CDR2 SQIVND (reference sequence). CDR3 size: 16 residues. CDR3 nucleotide sequence: TGTGCCAGTACCCCCATCGCGGCGGAATCTGGAAACACCATATATTTT. Translating gives CASTPIAAESGNTIYF.

The chain links TRBV29-1 to TRBJ1-1, with D possibly TRBD1 on 5 matching bases. V lost 1 base, J lost 0 bases, and 9 bases lay in between. Per the germline V gene, CDR1 is SQVTM and CDR2 is ANQGSEA. This CDR3 is 14 amino acids long. CDR3: CSVEGGRMNTEAFF. The CDR3 nucleotides are TGCAGCGTTGAAGGGGGACGGATGAACACTGAAGCTTTCTTT.

The V call is TRBV18, the J call TRBJ1-2; 7 positions match TRBD1. The CDR3 length is 14 residues. The ends lost 3 bases at V and 7 bases at J; junction bases unmatched: 8. Germline-derived CDR1 and CDR2 are KGHSH and LQKENI. The CDR3 sequence: CASSPIGQVRGYTF. CDR3 in DNA: TGTGCCAGCTCACCGATCGGACAGGTCCGTGGCTACACCTTC.

This chain connects TRBV11-2 to TRBJ1-6, with 11 bases fitting TRBD1. Germline trimming cut 1 base from V and 9 bases from J; bases unmatched to any gene: 5. Germline V gene lookup returns CDR1 SGHAT and CDR2 FQNNGV. CDR3 size: 16 residues. CDR3 region: CASSLVGTGGSSPLHF. The DNA of the CDR3 is TGTGCCAGCAGCTTAGTGGGGACAGGGGGGAGTTCACCCCTCCACTTT.

The V call is TRBV29-1, the J call TRBJ1-1, with D maybe TRBD1 (5 bases). V lost 3 bases to trimming and J lost 6 bases, with 17 bases between them. The CDR3 covers 14 residues. Germline V gene sequence: CDR1 SQVTM, CDR2 ANQGSEA. For the CDR3, the DNA is TGCAGCGTTGAGGGTTCGTCTTGGGGGTCTGAAGCTTTCTTT. Its translation is CSVEGSSWGSEAFF.

The rearrangement joins TRBV30 to TRBJ1-2, with a tentative D call TRBD1 (5 bases). The V gene lost 7 bases and the J gene lost 6 bases, with 21 bases spanning the gap. Germline-derived CDR1 and CDR2 are GTSNPN and SVGIG (reference sequence). The CDR3 extends over 14 amino acids. This chain's CDR3 is CASAALRGLHGYTF. The CDR3 coding sequence is TGTGCCTCCGCCGCCCTTCGGGGCCTCCATGGCTACACCTTC.